A single T cell receptor beta chain is shown here with its context. The antigen is undetermined. Germline CDR1 SQVTM, CDR2 ANQGSEA. The CDR3 is made up of 14 amino acids. The sorting of each CD8+ T cell subset was done in triplicate, at approximately 310,000 cells each. Naivety in CD8+ T cells corresponded to a CD45RO-CCR7+CD27+CD95- phenotype. The data stem from a study of CXCR3-negative and CXCR3-positive naive CD8 T cells. Broader study findings: Naive cells that were CXCR3-negative or CXCR3-positive used TRBV-TRBJ genes alike, while memory cells diverged.

The libraries of TRB cDNA were constructed through 5' RACE using UMI labels. With the 5' RACE reads reprocessed, TCRdb shows one record per CDR3 protein and no DNA. Its table records 70,000 to 100,000 distinct CDR3 sequences. The chain employs TRBV29-1 and TRBJ2-3; TCRdb's D call, TRBD2, is unchecked because there is no DNA. This TCR came from a human donor in good health. Some clones in this sample may be carry-over from other donors' samples. The sequencing sample was made of naive CXCR3- CD8+ T cells from blood. Subset indicated: CD45RO-CCR7+CD27+CD95- naive CD8+ T cells lacking CXCR3 (TNR3-). The chain's CDR3 is CSARLAGAADTQYF.